What follows are 28 T cell receptor beta chains derived from one specimen sequenced in a study of T-cell reconstitution after alpha-beta-depleted transplantation in children. Construction of the TCRbeta library involved unique molecular identifiers. One entry per CDR3 protein results from TCRdb running MiXCR on the PCR reads. Of roughly 50,000 distinct CDR3 sequences in the sample, 44% were seen once. Here the sequenced sample was PBMCs, mostly from graft donor cells, taken 360 days after TCRalphabeta/CD19-depleted stem cell transplant. These receptors all stem from a male patient younger than 18 who had a stem cell transplant for acute lymphoblastic leukemia, so the T cells may come from the graft donor.

The J gene is TRBJ2-3, the V gene TRBV27, with 11 bases matching TRBD2. Germline trimming cut 7 bases from V and 3 bases from J; bases unmatched to any gene: 9. Germline V gives CDR1 MNHEY, CDR2 SMNVEV (reference sequence). There are 16 residues in the CDR3. The CDR3 DNA reads as TGTGCCAGCAAACTAGCGGGGGCCATAACAACAGATACGCAGTATTTT. Translating gives CASKLAGAITTDTQYF.

The chain recombines TRBV5-1 with TRBJ2-1; the match to TRBD1 covers 10 bases. CDR1 SGHRS and CDR2 YFSETQ come from the germline V gene. J was trimmed by 7 bases and V by 1 base; bases with no gene match: 5. There are 15 residues in the CDR3. CDR3 loop: CASSLYGQGVNEQFF. The CDR3 region has the DNA TGCGCCAGCAGCTTGTACGGACAGGGGGTTAATGAGCAGTTCTTC.

The chain couples TRBV4-2 to TRBJ2-2, with TRBD1 as a possible D gene (5 bases). Germline V gene data show CDR1 as LGHNA and CDR2 as YNFKEQ. Between the trimmed V and J ends, which lost 0 bases and 6 bases, there was a span of 11 bases. This CDR3 spans 15 amino acids. The chain's CDR3 is CASSQDGQGSGELFF. The CDR3 DNA reads as TGTGCCAGCAGCCAAGATGGGCAGGGCTCCGGGGAGCTGTTTTTT.

The chain couples TRBV7-9 to TRBJ2-2, with a weak D call TRBD1 (6 bases). CDR1 SEHNR and CDR2 FQNEAQ come from the germline V gene (reference sequence). The CDR3 is made up of 15 amino acids. The V end was cut by 5 bases, the J end by 1 base, with 11 bases between. The CDR3 DNA sequence: TGTGCCAGCAGCCAAGGGGGACAGAACACCGGGGAGCTGTTTTTT. Its protein product is CASSQGGQNTGELFF.

The chain couples TRBV7-9 to TRBJ2-6, with 9 bases identical to TRBD1. Losses at the gene ends were 10 bases for V and 0 bases for J; bases not matched to a gene: 10. There are 17 residues in the CDR3. Per germline, CDR1 SEHNR and CDR2 FQNEAQ (reference sequence). The CDR3 is CATLWGTGTSGANVLTF. The CDR3 DNA reads TGTGCCACACTATGGGGGACAGGGACCTCTGGGGCCAACGTCCTGACTTTC.

This chain uses TRBV28 with TRBJ2-7; D may match TRBD1 or TRBD2 (5 bases each). V was clipped by 3 bases and J by 4 bases, with 7 bases between them. CDR3 length: 12 amino acids. Germline lookup yields CDR1 MDHEN and CDR2 SYDVKM. The chain's CDR3 is CASSFEGYEQYF. The DNA for the CDR3 is TGTGCCAGCAGTTTTGAGGGGTACGAGCAGTACTTC.

This chain connects TRBV18 to TRBJ2-1; D is unresolved. The ends were cut back, 2 bases at V and 7 bases at J, with 12 bases in the middle. Germline CDR1 and CDR2: KGHSH and LQKENI. The CDR3 runs 14 residues. CDR3 in DNA: TGTGCCAGCTCACCATTGCCGGCAAAGAATGAGCAGTTCTTC. This sequence encodes CASSPLPAKNEQFF. The complete variable domain, with remaining parts taken from reference TRBV18 and TRBJ2-1, reads NAGVMQNPRHLVRRRGQEARLRCSPMKGHSHVYWYRQLPEEGLKFMVYLQKENIIDESGMPKERFSAEFPKEGPSILRIQQVVRGDSAAYFCASSPLPAKNEQFFGPGTRLTVL.

The V call is TRBV7-9, the J call TRBJ2-7; TRBD1 matches 10 bases. Per the germline V gene, CDR1 is SEHNR and CDR2 is FQNEAQ (reference sequence). The ends lost 6 bases at V and 6 bases at J; junction bases unmatched: 14. The length of the CDR3 is 16 residues. The CDR3 DNA reads TGTGCCAGCAGTCCACCGGGACAGGGGATGAATGGCGAGCAGTACTTC. Translation gives CASSPPGQGMNGEQYF.

This clonotype was seen only a few times. This CDR3 reads CASLRGPNTEAFF. CDR3 bases: TGTGCCAGCTTAAGGGGGCCGAACACTGAAGCTTTCTTT. This chain joins TRBV13 and TRBJ1-1; 7 nucleotides align to TRBD1. Germline V CDR1 and CDR2: PRHDT, FYEKMQ (reference sequence). The CDR3 consists of 13 residues. With 8 bases clipped from V and 1 base from J, the junction kept 4 bases outside the gene matches. The full variable domain, rest sourced from reference TRBV13 and TRBJ1-1, is AAGVIQSPRHLIKEKRETATLKCYPIPRHDTVYWYQQGPGQDPQFLISFYEKMQSDKGSIPDRFSAQQFSDYHSELNMSSLELGDSALYFCASLRGPNTEAFFGQGTRLTVV.

This clonotype was observed once. The chain links TRBV29-1 to TRBJ2-3; TRBD2 is a possible D gene (5 bases). V was clipped by 6 bases and J by 1 base, with 11 bases between them. The CDR3 is made up of 13 amino acids. CDR1 and CDR2 (germline): SQVTM, ANQGSEA. As DNA, the CDR3 is TGCAGCGTGGCGGGTCCTCGCACAGATACGCAGTATTTT. Encoded protein: CSVAGPRTDTQYF.

The table lists this clonotype with a few counts. J is TRBJ1-6 and V is TRBV7-2; 7 bases match TRBD1. Trimming took 7 bases from V and 5 from J; bases not matched to a gene: 8. CDR3 length: 15 residues. The V gene's germline CDR1 is SGHTA and CDR2 FQGNSA. CDR3 DNA: TGTGCCAGCAAAGAAGTCGGGACAGATAATTCACCCCTCCACTTT. This gives the protein CASKEVGTDNSPLHF.

This rearrangement joins TRBV9 to TRBJ2-4; D ambiguous. Between the trimmed V and J ends, which lost 4 bases and 1 base, there was a span of 15 bases. The CDR3 is 16 residues long. CDR1 and CDR2 from the germline V gene are SGDLS and YYNGEE. The CDR3, as DNA: TGTGCCAGCAGCCCGACGGGTAGAGAGGCCAAAAACATTCAGTACTTC. It encodes CASSPTGREAKNIQYF.

J is TRBJ2-7 and V is TRBV5-6; D is possibly TRBD2 (6 bases). Trimming pared 4 bases from V and 3 bases from J, leaving 11 bases between. Germline-derived CDR1 and CDR2 are SGHDT and YYEEEE. The CDR3 has 13 amino acids. CDR3 sequence (DNA): TGTGCCAGCAGCCCCCGGAGGGTCTACGAGCAGTACTTC. This gives the protein CASSPRRVYEQYF. Full variable domain (outside the CDR3, taken from reference TRBV5-6 and TRBJ2-7): DAGVTQSPTHLIKTRGQQVTLRCSPKSGHDTVSWYQQALGQGPQFIFQYYEEEERQRGNFPDRFSGHQFPNYSSELNVNALLLGDSALYLCASSPRRVYEQYFGPGTRLTVT.

This clonotype was detected a few times. V is TRBV20-1 and J is TRBJ2-3; D is possibly TRBD2 (6 bases). V was trimmed by 6 bases and J by 2 bases, leaving 18 bases between them. The CDR3 contains 15 residues. Germline assignment: CDR1 DFQATT and CDR2 SNEGSKA (reference sequence). In DNA, the CDR3 is TGCAGTGCAACAATAGCGGCCGCCCTCACAGATACGCAGTATTTT. Translation: CSATIAAALTDTQYF.

This clonotype came up a few times. The genes are TRBV3-1 and TRBJ2-7, with unresolved D. V was trimmed by 3 bases and J by 9 bases, leaving 12 bases between them. The CDR3 extends over 12 amino acids. Per the germline V gene, CDR1 is LGHDT and CDR2 is YNNKEL (reference sequence). The CDR3 sequence: CASSHLNGVQYF. In DNA form, the CDR3 reads TGTGCCAGCAGCCACCTGAATGGGGTGCAGTACTTC.

The chain recombines TRBV2 with TRBJ2-4; TRBD1 matches 9 bases. The CDR3 has 12 amino acids. Germline lookup yields CDR1 SNHLY and CDR2 FYNNEI. The V segment lost 7 bases and the J segment 8 bases; nucleotides outside the gene matches: 3. The CDR3 DNA reads as TGTGCCAGCAAGGACAGGGGTCACATTCAGTACTTC. Residues: CASKDRGHIQYF.

The gene calls are TRBV20-1 and TRBJ2-1, with 10 nucleotides matching TRBD2. V shed 3 bases, J shed 4 bases, and the junction held 3 bases outside the gene matches. The CDR3 loop spans 14 amino acids. Germline CDR1 DFQATT, CDR2 SNEGSKA (reference sequence). The CDR3 region has the DNA TGCAGTGCTAGGACACTAGCGGGATACAATGAGCAGTTCTTC. Its translation: CSARTLAGYNEQFF.

The rearrangement uses TRBV7-3 and TRBJ2-3, with D perhaps matching TRBD1 or TRBD2 (5 bases each). The germline V gene encodes CDR1 SGHTA and CDR2 FQGTGA. The CDR3 has 15 amino acids. The ends were cut back, 0 bases at V and 0 bases at J, with 7 bases in the middle. The DNA of the CDR3 is TGTGCCAGCAGCTTAACGGGGGTCAGCACAGATACGCAGTATTTT. Translating gives CASSLTGVSTDTQYF.

The V gene is TRBV5-1, the J gene TRBJ2-2; D is possibly TRBD1 (6 bases). Trimming left V 2 bases short and J 7 bases short, with 15 bases between. The CDR3 extends over 15 amino acids. CDR1 is SGHRS and CDR2 is YFSETQ in the germline V gene. The DNA for the CDR3 is TGCGCCAGCAGCTTAAGACAGGTTGTCAACGGGGAGCTGTTTTTT. This encodes CASSLRQVVNGELFF.

V gene TRBV12-3 or TRBV12-4 combines with J gene TRBJ2-1; 7 nucleotides line up with TRBD2. The CDR3 is 14 residues long. Trimming at V came to 6 bases and at J to 5 bases, leaving 7 bases not matched to a gene. In DNA, the CDR3 is TGTGCCAGCAGCGCCTGGAGCGGGAACAATGAGCAGTTCTTC. Encoded protein: CASSAWSGNNEQFF.

This sequence joins TRBV20-1 and TRBJ2-7; the match to TRBD1 covers 7 bases. Trimming at V came to 5 bases and at J to 6 bases, leaving 13 bases not matched to a gene. Per germline, CDR1 DFQATT and CDR2 SNEGSKA (reference sequence). The CDR3 is 14 residues long. As DNA, the CDR3 is TGCAGTGCTCCTAAGCCCGGGACAGATAGCGAGCAGTACTTC. Amino acid sequence: CSAPKPGTDSEQYF.

The V and J genes are TRBV16 and TRBJ2-1; D perhaps matches TRBD2 (6 bases). Germline V gene data show CDR1 as KGHSY and CDR2 as FQNENV. Trimming stripped 0 bases from V and 10 bases from J, with 10 bases between. This CDR3 spans 13 amino acids. CDR3 in DNA: TGTGCCAGCAGCCAATCGAGAGGGAGGGAGCAGTTCTTC. It is translated as CASSQSRGREQFF. The variable domain in full, completed from reference TRBV16 and TRBJ2-1, reads GEEVAQTPKHLVRGEGQKAKLYCAPIKGHSYVFWYQQVLKNEFKFLISFQNENVFDETGMPKERFSAKCLPNSPCSLEIQATKLEDSAVYFCASSQSRGREQFFGPGTRLTVL.

This clonotype has only a few counts. The chain combines TRBV5-5 with TRBJ2-3; D unresolved. The CDR3 has 14 amino acids. Germline CDR1 is SGHKS and CDR2 is YYEKEE (reference sequence). Deletions cut 2 bases from V and 0 bases from J, with 7 bases between. CDR3 region: CASSFTVSTDTQYF. The CDR3 nucleotides are TGTGCCAGCAGCTTTACCGTTAGCACAGATACGCAGTATTTT. The full variable domain, its missing parts supplied by reference TRBV5-5 and TRBJ2-3, is DAGVTQSPTHLIKTRGQQVTLRCSPISGHKSVSWYQQVLGQGPQFIFQYYEKEERGRGNFPDRFSARQFPNYSSELNVNALLLGDSALYLCASSFTVSTDTQYFGPGTRLTVL.

This clonotype has just a few counts. The V and J genes are TRBV3-1 and TRBJ2-5; 8 bases map to TRBD2. Germline CDR1 reads LGHDT; CDR2 reads YNNKEL (reference sequence). This CDR3 comprises 16 residues. V trimming: 4 bases; J trimming: 2 bases; junction bases outside the gene matches: 9. This chain's CDR3 is CASSPAIGGRQETQYF. The CDR3 nucleotides are TGTGCCAGCAGCCCTGCTATCGGCGGGAGGCAAGAGACCCAGTACTTC.

This clonotype has a single count. CDR3 coding DNA: TGTGCCAGCAGAGAGACTAGGATTCACACGCAGTATTTT. This sequence encodes CASRETRIHTQYF. The J gene is TRBJ2-3, the V gene TRBV7-2; the D gene is possibly TRBD2 (6 bases). Deletions cut 6 bases from V and 9 bases from J, with 16 bases between. The CDR3 loop spans 13 amino acids. Germline values: CDR1 SGHTA, CDR2 FQGNSA. Complete variable domain (other parts from reference TRBV7-2 and TRBJ2-3): GAGVSQSPSNKVTEKGKDVELRCDPISGHTALYWYRQSLGQGLEFLIYFQGNSAPDKSGLPSDRFSAERTGGSVSTLTIQRTQQEDSAVYLCASRETRIHTQYFGPGTRLTVL.

This chain uses TRBV20-1 with TRBJ1-2; D might be TRBD1 (6 bases). CDR1 and CDR2 (germline): DFQATT, SNEGSKA (reference sequence). The CDR3 totals 12 residues. The V end lost 5 bases, the J end lost 7 bases, and 14 bases lay between the germline ends. In DNA form, the CDR3 reads TGCAGTGCTGGGGGACAAGGTGGTGGCTACACCTTC. Its translation: CSAGGQGGGYTF.

The chain uses TRBV29-1 and TRBJ2-7; 9 nucleotides align to TRBD2. The J segment lost 3 bases and the V segment lost 8 bases, leaving 8 bases of the junction unmatched. CDR1 is SQVTM, CDR2 ANQGSEA, per germline. The CDR3 is 13 amino acids. The CDR3 DNA reads as TGCAGCATACTTAGCGGGAGTAGCTACGAGCAGTACTTC. Translating it yields CSILSGSSYEQYF.

J is TRBJ2-3 and V is TRBV7-3; 8 bases agree with TRBD1. Trimming took 4 bases from V and 3 from J; bases not matched to a gene: 6. Germline assignment: CDR1 SGHTA and CDR2 FQGTGA. CDR3 length: 15 residues. CDR3 sequence: CASSSTGEETDTQYF. The DNA of the CDR3 is TGTGCCAGCAGCTCGACAGGGGAGGAAACAGATACGCAGTATTTT.